The present T cell receptor beta chain was sequenced within a study of cytomegalovirus exposure and HLA in healthy donors. General study findings and limits: Later analysis demonstrated an association between a missense DCLRE1C variant and TCR beta V- and J-gene trimming.

13 Jbeta primers and 60 Vbeta primers were used for the PCR. Measured with immunoSEQ multiplex PCR; TCRdb has only the in-frame clones, and not every one. The sample lists 55,000 to 65,000 clones, 75% to 85% occurring once. This clone was picked up a small number of times. Its target is not known. Sequencing input: PBMCs. This TCR was recovered from a middle-aged woman in good health and CMV-seronegative.

The CDR3 DNA is TGTGCCAGCAGCGTACACGGGACAGCGGAGGAAAAACTGTTTTTT. This codes for CASSVHGTAEEKLFF. The chain uses TRBV9 and TRBJ1-4; TRBD1 aligns across 7 bases. This CDR3 contains 15 residues. Germline CDR1 reads SGDLS; CDR2 reads YYNGEE. The V and J ends lost 1 base and 8 bases, in that order; junction bases with no gene match: 8.